Following are 27 T cell receptor beta chains from one sample sequenced in a study of T cell repertoires in cytomegalovirus infection. Their antigens are not known. Via MiXCR, TCRdb re-called the reads, giving one row per CDR3 protein. This table has about 130,000 distinct CDR3 sequences, about 24% appearing once. The sequenced material came from PBMCs, sequenced either directly or after in vitro stimulation (not recorded which). These receptors were obtained from a human donor in good health (CMV status not recorded). Some clones in this sample may be carry-over from other donors' samples.

The J gene is TRBJ2-1, the V gene TRBV24-1; 12 positions match TRBD2. After removal of 0 bases from V and 8 bases from J, the junction contained 7 bases not matched to a gene. This CDR3 has 17 amino acids. The germline CDR1 and CDR2 sequences are KGHDR and SFDVKD. The CDR3 DNA sequence: TGTGCCACCAGTGATTTGCCGACTAGCGGGAGTTTTGATGAGCAGTTCTTC. Amino acid sequence: CATSDLPTSGSFDEQFF.

This clonotype was recorded once. This rearrangement joins TRBV15 to TRBJ2-7, with D uncertain. Trimming took 4 bases from V and 3 from J, leaving 4 bases between them. The germline CDR1 and CDR2 sequences are LNHNV and YYDKDF (reference sequence). This CDR3 spans 11 amino acids. Here the CDR3 DNA reads TGTGCCACCAGCAACAACTACGAGCAGTACTTC. This gives the protein CATSNNYEQYF.

The J gene is TRBJ2-1, the V gene TRBV18; TRBD2 aligns across 8 bases. CDR1 is KGHSH and CDR2 is LQKENI in the germline V gene. The ends lost 6 bases at V and 7 bases at J; junction bases unmatched: 5. The CDR3 is 13 residues long. The CDR3 bases are TGTGCCAGCTCTCCGGGACTAGAGAATGAGCAGTTCTTC. Its protein product is CASSPGLENEQFF.

CDR3 sequence: CASSRGLAESYEQYF. The CDR3 nucleotides are TGTGCCAGCAGCCGAGGACTAGCGGAATCCTACGAGCAGTACTTC. The chain joins TRBV7-9 to TRBJ2-7; 10 bases agree with TRBD2. There are 15 residues in the CDR3. CDR1 and CDR2 from the germline V gene are SEHNR and FQNEAQ (reference sequence). The V and J ends lost 5 bases and 1 base, in that order; junction bases with no gene match: 5.

CDR3 DNA sequence: TGTGCCAGTATGTCGGCAGGAGGGCCTAACTATGGCTACACCTTC. It is translated as CASMSAGGPNYGYTF. The chain couples TRBV19 to TRBJ1-2; D remains ambiguous. Trimming took 7 bases from V and 0 from J, leaving 15 bases between them. Germline assignment: CDR1 LNHDA and CDR2 SQIVND (reference sequence). The CDR3 extends over 15 amino acids. Filled out from reference TRBV19 and TRBJ1-2, the complete variable domain reads DGGITQSPKYLFRKEGQNVTLSCEQNLNHDAMYWYRQDPGQGLRLIYYSQIVNDFQKGDIAEGYSVSREKKESFPLTVTSAQKNPTAFYLCASMSAGGPNYGYTFGSGTRLTVV.

This clonotype has a count of ten or more. CDR3 protein: CASGLVPPGMRPNTGELFF. The CDR3 nucleotides are TGTGCTAGTGGTTTGGTACCGCCAGGAATGCGCCCGAACACCGGGGAGCTGTTTTTT. V usage is TRBV12-5 and J usage is TRBJ2-2; D unclear. With 0 bases removed from V and 0 bases from J, the gap between germline ends came to 17 bases. The germline V gene encodes CDR1 LGHNT and CDR2 FRNRAP. The CDR3 is made up of 19 amino acids.

V is TRBV7-9 and J is TRBJ2-1; 8 nucleotides line up with TRBD2. CDR3 length: 17 amino acids. Looked up from germline, CDR1 is SEHNR and CDR2 is FQNEAQ (reference sequence). The V and J ends lost 4 bases and 5 bases, in that order; junction bases with no gene match: 13. The CDR3 here is CASSSSRLAGNHNEQFF. The CDR3, as DNA: TGTGCCAGCAGCTCATCCCGCCTAGCGGGCAATCACAATGAGCAGTTCTTC.

This clonotype came up a few times. The chain employs TRBV20-1 and TRBJ2-1; the match to TRBD2 covers 10 bases. The CDR3 extends over 17 amino acids. Germline trimming cut 1 base from V and 4 bases from J; bases unmatched to any gene: 10. Germline V lookup: CDR1 DFQATT, CDR2 SNEGSKA (reference sequence). CDR3 sequence reads: CSARVEGAGGHYNEQFF. In nucleotides, the CDR3 is TGCAGTGCTAGAGTGGAAGGAGCGGGAGGGCATTACAATGAGCAGTTCTTC.

The chain couples TRBV19 to TRBJ2-5, with a weak D call TRBD2 (6 bases). This CDR3 contains 16 residues. Germline assignment: CDR1 LNHDA and CDR2 SQIVND (reference sequence). The germline V and J ends were trimmed by 5 bases and 5 bases, with 21 bases remaining between them. CDR3 in amino acids: CASSLGASAPWETQYF. The DNA of the CDR3 is TGTGCCAGTAGTCTCGGGGCTAGCGCCCCGTGGGAGACCCAGTACTTC.

This clonotype was counted between two and nine times. The V call is TRBV24-1, the J call TRBJ1-5; TRBD1 matches 7 bases. V dropped 9 bases and J dropped 3; count of bases not matched to a gene: 7. This CDR3 has 14 amino acids. The germline CDR1 and CDR2 sequences are KGHDR and SFDVKD. The CDR3 DNA sequence: TGTGCCACCTCTCAGGACAGGAACAATCAGCCCCAGCATTTT. This translates into CATSQDRNNQPQHF.

This clonotype showed up many times. V and J are TRBV7-8 and TRBJ1-4; no clear D gene. Per the germline V gene, CDR1 is SGHVS and CDR2 is FQNEAQ. The CDR3 consists of 15 residues. V was cut by 3 bases and J by 0 bases, with 8 bases left in between. DNA of the CDR3: TGTGCCAGCAGCTTTAACGGTGCAACTAATGAAAAACTGTTTTTT. Amino acids: CASSFNGATNEKLFF.

This clonotype was counted only a few times. The chain combines TRBV27 with TRBJ2-1, with unresolved D. The V end was cut by 4 bases, the J end by 10 bases, with 11 bases between. The CDR3 has 12 residues. Germline V gene sequence: CDR1 MNHEY, CDR2 SMNVEV (reference sequence). This CDR3 reads CASSSTGSEQFF. CDR3 in DNA: TGTGCCAGCAGTTCAACGGGTTCGGAGCAGTTCTTC.

As regards this clonotype: This may be a read error, as it is one base from a much larger clone. The chain has TRBV7-2 and TRBJ1-3; D possibly corresponds to TRBD1 (5 bases). Germline V CDR1 and CDR2: SGHTA, FQGNSA. The CDR3 totals 15 residues. The CDR3 is CDSSLAPGPGNTIYF. The CDR3 nucleotides read TGTGACAGCAGCTTAGCGCCAGGGCCTGGAAACACCATATATTTT.

The chain uses TRBV28 and TRBJ2-7; no reliable D call. This CDR3 has 12 residues. The germline CDR1 and CDR2 sequences are MDHEN and SYDVKM. Trimming pared 1 base from V and 6 bases from J, leaving 7 bases between. CDR3 region: CASSLYRVEQYV. In DNA, the CDR3 is TGTGCCAGCAGTTTATACCGTGTCGAGCAGTACGTC.

V is TRBV7-8 and J is TRBJ2-7, with D perhaps TRBD1 or TRBD2 (5 bases each). Trimming pared 11 bases from V and 5 bases from J, leaving 16 bases between. CDR3 length: 12 amino acids. In germline, CDR1 is SGHVS, CDR2 FQNEAQ. CDR3 sequence: CAGSPGRDEQYV. DNA for the CDR3: TGTGCCGGAAGTCCAGGGAGAGACGAGCAGTACGTC.

Only a few counts were recorded for this clonotype. This chain joins TRBV7-2 and TRBJ2-7; either TRBD1 or TRBD2 may supply D (5 bases each). V was clipped by 5 bases and J by 7 bases, with 15 bases between them. The CDR3 is 13 amino acids. In germline, CDR1 is SGHTA, CDR2 FQGNSA. The CDR3 region is CASSAGSGREQYV. The CDR3 nucleotides are TGTGCCAGCAGCGCCGGCTCAGGGAGAGAGCAGTACGTC.

The chain links TRBV28 to TRBJ2-1; D perhaps matches TRBD1 (5 bases). The CDR3 covers 14 residues. Germline assignment: CDR1 MDHEN and CDR2 SYDVKM. V was trimmed by 11 bases and J by 2 bases, leaving 16 bases between them. The CDR3: CACGPTQAYNEQFF. The CDR3 coding sequence is TGTGCCTGCGGACCGACACAGGCCTACAATGAGCAGTTCTTC.

The V gene is TRBV12-5, the J gene TRBJ2-7; tentatively, D is TRBD2 (5 bases). The germline V gene encodes CDR1 LGHNT and CDR2 FRNRAP. CDR3 size: 12 residues. V shed 6 bases and J shed 4 bases, with 10 bases lying between them. CDR3 residues: CASGRTVYEQYF. The CDR3 DNA reads TGTGCTAGTGGCCGGACTGTTTACGAGCAGTACTTC.

In this sample, this clonotype turned up a few times. This sequence joins TRBV14 and TRBJ2-2, with unresolved D. Looked up from germline, CDR1 is SGHDN and CDR2 is FVKESK. V lost 3 bases and J lost 6, with 11 bases in between. CDR3 length equals 14 residues. CDR3 DNA: TGTGCCAGCAGCCAGGTTATTTCCGCCGGGGAGCTGTTTTTT. Protein: CASSQVISAGELFF.

This clonotype has a count of ten or more. The gene calls are TRBV7-2 and TRBJ2-2, with D possibly being TRBD1 or TRBD2 (6 bases each). Looked up from germline, CDR1 is SGHTA and CDR2 is FQGNSA. V was cut by 5 bases and J by 1 base, with 11 bases left in between. The CDR3 runs to 15 residues. Here the CDR3 DNA reads TGTGCCAGCAGCAGCGCGGGACAGAACACCGGGGAGCTGTTTTTT. Its translation is CASSSAGQNTGELFF.

This chain joins TRBV20-1 and TRBJ1-4; D perhaps matches TRBD1 (5 bases). The V end was cut by 6 bases, the J end by 5 bases, with 13 bases between. The germline V gene encodes CDR1 DFQATT and CDR2 SNEGSKA (reference sequence). This CDR3 has 13 residues. Here the CDR3 reads CSARGRLNEKLFF. The CDR3 DNA reads TGCAGTGCACGGGGCCGATTAAATGAAAAACTGTTTTTT.

This rearrangement joins TRBV20-1 to TRBJ1-6; 7 positions match TRBD1. The CDR3 runs to 16 residues. The germline gives CDR1 DFQATT, CDR2 SNEGSKA (reference sequence). V lost 0 bases, J lost 6 bases, and 8 bases stayed unmatched. The CDR3 sequence: CSARDGGQEPNSPLHF. In nucleotides, the CDR3 is TGCAGTGCTAGAGATGGAGGACAGGAGCCTAATTCACCCCTCCACTTT.

The chain uses TRBV20-1 and TRBJ2-6, with D maybe TRBD1 (6 bases). Per germline, CDR1 DFQATT and CDR2 SNEGSKA (reference sequence). The CDR3 extends over 15 amino acids. V lost 0 bases, J lost 2 bases, and 8 bases lay in between. For the CDR3, the DNA is TGCAGTGCTAGAGACAGGGGCACTGGGGCCAACGTCCTGACTTTC. As protein: CSARDRGTGANVLTF.

This clonotype was observed a handful of times. The V and J genes are TRBV5-4 and TRBJ2-5; D call uncertain. The CDR3 is 15 amino acids. Germline CDR1 is SGHNT and CDR2 is YYREEE (reference sequence). V lost 0 bases, J lost 5 bases, and 14 bases lay in between. The CDR3, as DNA: TGTGCCAGCAGCTTGGCCATAGGTGAAGGTGAGACCCAGTACTTC. Its protein is CASSLAIGEGETQYF.

This clonotype was found a few times. The gene calls are TRBV28 and TRBJ2-7; perhaps TRBD1 as D (6 bases). Germline assignment: CDR1 MDHEN and CDR2 SYDVKM. The V and J ends lost 4 bases and 4 bases respectively, with 14 bases between them. The CDR3 spans 14 residues. The chain's CDR3 is CASSSSGERYEQYF. CDR3 in DNA: TGTGCCAGCAGTTCGTCAGGGGAGAGATACGAGCAGTACTTC.

The rearrangement joins TRBV12-3 or TRBV12-4 to TRBJ2-1; 11 bases map to TRBD1. The CDR3 has 14 amino acids. After removal of 6 bases from V and 2 bases from J, the junction contained 0 bases not matched to a gene. The CDR3: CASRGQGAYNEQFF. The CDR3 nucleotides read TGTGCCAGCAGGGGACAGGGGGCCTACAATGAGCAGTTCTTC.

This clonotype came up many times. The chain carries TRBV27 and TRBJ2-1, with TRBD1 matching over 9 bases. CDR3 length: 16 residues. CDR1 and CDR2 (germline): MNHEY, SMNVEV (reference sequence). V lost 3 bases and J lost 2; bases outside the gene matches: 5. CDR3 bases: TGTGCCAGCAGTTTCCTACAGGGGGCCCCCTACAATGAGCAGTTCTTC. Its translation is CASSFLQGAPYNEQFF.